The 25 T cell receptor beta chains below all came from one sample that was sequenced in a study of CD8+ T cells in alopecia areata. cDNA reverse transcribed from extracted RNA served as the sequencing template. Repertoires were generated with immunoSEQ multiplex PCR, while TCRdb's copy carries only in-frame clones and drops some. The sample shows about 210,000 clones, over 40% of them seen only once. Treatment meaning: oral pan-JAK inhibitor, 5-10 mg twice daily. The input for sequencing was CD4+ T cells sorted from blood, taken at approximately week 37, from a patient treated with tofacitinib. These receptors came from a human donor with alopecia areata.

The V call is TRBV11-2, the J call TRBJ2-3; 11 bases are shared with TRBD2. Germline V lookup: CDR1 SGHAT, CDR2 FQNNGV. V gave up 3 bases and J gave up 4 bases; unmatched junction bases: 3. The CDR3 consists of 15 residues. DNA for the CDR3: TGTGCCAGCAGCTTCACTAGCGGGAGCCCAGATACGCAGTATTTT. Translation gives CASSFTSGSPDTQYF.

The sample holds a few counts of this clone. This specimen includes other DNA sequences encoding the same CDR3. V usage is TRBV18 and J usage is TRBJ2-5; maybe TRBD2 (6 bases). This CDR3 contains 12 residues. The germline V and J ends were trimmed by 2 bases and 5 bases, with 6 bases remaining between them. Germline V gene lookup returns CDR1 KGHSH and CDR2 LQKENI. The CDR3 reads CASSPGGETQYF. CDR3 coding DNA: TGTGCCAGCTCACCAGGAGGGGAGACCCAGTACTTC.

The CDR3 DNA sequence: TGTGCCAGCAGCTCAGAACATAGGGGTTGGGATACGCAGTATTTT. This encodes CASSSEHRGWDTQYF. The gene calls are TRBV7-2 and TRBJ2-3; a weak D match, TRBD1 (5 bases). V was pared by 4 bases and J by 6 bases, with 17 bases between. CDR1 and CDR2 (germline): SGHTA, FQGNSA. The CDR3 has 15 residues.

This clone is labeled medium-sized (0.01 to 0.1%). This chain uses TRBV29-1 with TRBJ2-1, with 8 bases lining up with TRBD2. With 5 bases clipped from V and 6 bases from J, the junction kept 6 bases outside the gene matches. The germline V gene has CDR1 SQVTM and CDR2 ANQGSEA. The CDR3 consists of 13 residues. The CDR3 loop is CSVHLGTSNEQFF. The CDR3 region has the DNA TGCAGCGTTCACCTCGGGACTAGCAATGAGCAGTTCTTC.

CDR3 in amino acids: CAWGQGLATDTQYF. Here the CDR3 DNA reads TGTGCCTGGGGCCAGGGACTAGCAACAGATACGCAGTATTTT. V is TRBV30 and J is TRBJ2-3; 9 bases align to TRBD2. Per the germline V gene, CDR1 is GTSNPN and CDR2 is SVGIG (reference sequence). This CDR3 has 14 residues. V shed 5 bases and J 3 bases; nucleotides not matched to a gene: 6.

This clone has just a few counts. The chain's CDR3 is CASSQGTDRVQYF. The CDR3 DNA is TGCGCCAGCAGCCAAGGAACCGACAGGGTACAGTACTTC. J is TRBJ2-4 and V is TRBV4-3, with 7 bases that match TRBD1. The junction had 7 bases not matched to a gene; V was cut back by 1 base and J by 13 bases. This CDR3 spans 13 amino acids. Germline V gene data show CDR1 as LGHNA and CDR2 as YSLEER.

This clone was observed a few times. V and J are TRBV14 and TRBJ2-2; no definite D call. Trimming removed 3 bases at V and 3 bases at J, with 5 bases between. In germline, CDR1 is SGHDN, CDR2 FVKESK. The CDR3 spans 13 residues. The CDR3 spells CASSHKYTGELFF. Here the CDR3 DNA reads TGTGCCAGCAGCCACAAATACACCGGGGAGCTGTTTTTT.

The chain joins TRBV30 to TRBJ2-3, with TRBD1 identical over 10 bases. Trimming removed 4 bases from V and 6 bases from J; junction bases left unmatched: 7. CDR1 is GTSNPN, CDR2 SVGIG, per germline (reference sequence). The CDR3 length is 14 residues. The CDR3 reads CAWNPGQGFDTQYF. The DNA of the CDR3 is TGTGCCTGGAATCCGGGACAGGGGTTTGATACGCAGTATTTT.

This clone was seen only a few times. This chain uses TRBV29-1 with TRBJ2-5; D possibly corresponds to TRBD1 (6 bases). CDR3 length equals 12 residues. Trimming took off 0 bases at V and 5 bases at J, with 7 bases between the two ends. Germline CDR1 SQVTM, CDR2 ANQGSEA. Here the CDR3 DNA reads TGCAGCGTTGAAGAAAGGGGGGAGACCCAGTACTTC. The encoded protein is CSVEERGETQYF. Combining the CDR3 with reference TRBV29-1 and TRBJ2-5 gives the whole variable domain SAVISQKPSRDICQRGTSLTIQCQVDSQVTMMFWYRQQPGQSLTLIATANQGSEATYESGFVIDKFPISRPNLTFSTLTVSNMSPEDSSIYLCSVEERGETQYFGPGTRLLVL.

The sample holds a few counts of this clone. This chain joins TRBV18 and TRBJ2-7; D gene unclear. Deletions cut 6 bases from V and 2 bases from J, with 8 bases between. Germline CDR1 and CDR2: KGHSH and LQKENI. The CDR3 contains 12 residues. As DNA, the CDR3 is TGTGCCAGCTCTTCGGGTGCCTACGAGCAGTACTTC. Amino acids: CASSSGAYEQYF.

This clone was counted only a few times. The CDR3 DNA follows: TGTGCCAGCAGCTCCCACCCGGGAAACACCATATATTTT. It yields the protein CASSSHPGNTIYF. The genes are TRBV11-2 and TRBJ1-3; D is unresolved. Between the trimmed V and J ends, which lost 4 bases and 4 bases, there was a span of 8 bases. This CDR3 has 13 amino acids. CDR1 and CDR2 (germline): SGHAT, FQNNGV.

The chain combines TRBV29-1 with TRBJ2-3, with 7 bases lining up with TRBD2. CDR1 and CDR2 from the germline V gene are SQVTM and ANQGSEA. The CDR3 loop spans 12 amino acids. V lost 4 bases, J lost 4 bases, and 2 bases stayed unmatched. The CDR3 coding sequence is TGCAGCGTTGGGGAGGGTCCAGATACGCAGTATTTT. Translating it yields CSVGEGPDTQYF.

The chain combines TRBV28 with TRBJ1-2, with D perhaps TRBD1 (5 bases). V lost 8 bases and J 4 bases, leaving 20 bases between the germline ends. Germline V CDR1 and CDR2: MDHEN, SYDVKM. The length of the CDR3 is 15 residues. This chain's CDR3 is CASRSARGPGYGYTF. DNA of the CDR3: TGTGCCAGCCGGTCGGCCCGGGGACCAGGCTATGGCTACACCTTC.

In this sample, this clone turned up many times. The chain carries TRBV28 and TRBJ2-7; 10 nucleotides align to TRBD2. The germline V gene encodes CDR1 MDHEN and CDR2 SYDVKM. V dropped 4 bases and J dropped 5; count of bases not matched to a gene: 8. The CDR3 loop spans 15 amino acids. CDR3 DNA: TGTGCCAGCAGTTCCTTACTAGCGGGATCGCACGAGCAGTACTTC. This codes for CASSSLLAGSHEQYF.

The chain is built from TRBV4-2 and TRBJ2-1; D tentatively reads TRBD1 or TRBD2 (5 bases each). Trimming removed 0 bases from V and 8 bases from J, with 8 bases in between. The germline V gene has CDR1 LGHNA and CDR2 YNFKEQ. This CDR3 is built from 13 residues. This CDR3 is CASSQDSGHEQFF. For the CDR3, the DNA is TGTGCCAGCAGCCAAGACTCGGGGCATGAGCAGTTCTTC.

This chain links TRBV6-1 with TRBJ1-1; weak D call: TRBD1 (6 bases). The CDR3 is 13 residues long. The ends were cut back, 4 bases at V and 6 bases at J, with 12 bases in the middle. Germline V gives CDR1 MNHNS, CDR2 SASEGT. The CDR3 protein is CASSVTGFAEAFF. In DNA, the CDR3 is TGTGCCAGCAGTGTGACAGGTTTTGCTGAAGCTTTCTTT.

This clone was recorded only once. The V gene is TRBV30, the J gene TRBJ2-7; 9 bases are a match to TRBD1. CDR3 size: 12 residues. Germline CDR1 is GTSNPN and CDR2 is SVGIG (reference sequence). J lost 3 bases, V lost 4 bases, and 1 base had no gene match. In DNA form, the CDR3 reads TGTGCCTGGAACAGGGGGCACTACGAGCAGTACTTC. Its translation is CAWNRGHYEQYF.

The chain is built from TRBV5-6 and TRBJ2-3; weak D call: TRBD1 (6 bases). The CDR3 sequence is 15 residues long. V shed 0 bases and J shed 6 bases, with 14 bases lying between them. Germline CDR1 and CDR2: SGHDT and YYEEEE. The CDR3 sequence: CASSLGQAIADTQYF. The CDR3 DNA sequence: TGTGCCAGCAGCTTGGGACAGGCAATCGCGGATACGCAGTATTTT.

A few counts support this clone. The chain has TRBV11-3 and TRBJ2-3, with 15 nucleotides matching TRBD2. Germline values: CDR1 SGHNT, CDR2 YENEEA. The CDR3 has 16 residues. V dropped 5 bases and J dropped 5; count of bases not matched to a gene: 5. CDR3 coding DNA: TGTGCCAGCAGCCTCGGGACTAGCGGGAGGTTAGATACGCAGTATTTT. Protein product: CASSLGTSGRLDTQYF. Full variable domain (missing parts from reference TRBV11-3 and TRBJ2-3): EAGVVQSPRYKIIEKKQPVAFWCNPISGHNTLYWYLQNLGQGPELLIRYENEEAVDDSQLPKDRFSAERLKGVDSTLKIQPAELGDSAVYLCASSLGTSGRLDTQYFGPGTRLTVL.

V usage is TRBV7-3 and J usage is TRBJ2-3; TRBD2 matches 8 bases. J lost 2 bases, V lost 3 bases, and 4 bases had no gene match. This CDR3 has 15 residues. In germline, CDR1 is SGHTA, CDR2 FQGTGA. CDR3 nucleotides: TGTGCCAGCAGCTTGGTAGCGGGGATCACAGATACGCAGTATTTT. Its protein is CASSLVAGITDTQYF.

The chain carries TRBV29-1 and TRBJ2-1; 10 bases align to TRBD2. This CDR3 has 12 amino acids. Germline V gene lookup returns CDR1 SQVTM and CDR2 ANQGSEA. This chain's CDR3 is CSPGLADNEQFF. CDR3 bases: TGCAGTCCCGGACTAGCGGACAATGAGCAGTTCTTC.

This chain links TRBV5-1 with TRBJ2-1; D is tentatively TRBD1 or TRBD2 (5 bases each). CDR1 is SGHRS, CDR2 YFSETQ, per germline. V dropped 3 bases and J dropped 6 bases, with 13 bases sitting between them. The CDR3 loop spans 14 amino acids. The CDR3: CASSSTGGGNEQFF. CDR3 bases: TGCGCCAGCAGCTCCACTGGTGGGGGCAATGAGCAGTTCTTC. The whole variable domain, remainder taken from reference TRBV5-1 and TRBJ2-1, is KAGVTQTPRYLIKTRGQQVTLSCSPISGHRSVSWYQQTPGQGLQFLFEYFSETQRNKGNFPGRFSGRQFSNSRSEMNVSTLELGDSALYLCASSSTGGGNEQFFGPGTRLTVL.

The V gene is TRBV18, the J gene TRBJ1-2, with D maybe TRBD1 (5 bases). The length of the CDR3 is 14 residues. Germline V lookup: CDR1 KGHSH, CDR2 LQKENI. V was shortened by 6 bases and J by 8 bases, with 19 bases between the two germline ends. The CDR3 sequence is CASSPGGSQAGYTF. The CDR3 DNA is TGTGCCAGCTCCCCGGGGGGGAGCCAGGCGGGCTACACCTTC.

The rearrangement joins TRBV29-1 to TRBJ1-2; possibly TRBD1 for D (5 bases). This CDR3 contains 14 residues. The germline CDR1 and CDR2 sequences are SQVTM and ANQGSEA. Trimming took off 1 base at V and 7 bases at J, with 16 bases between the two ends. The CDR3 coding sequence is TGCAGCGTTGAAGTCTGGCGGGGGACGTCTGGCTACACCTTC. Protein sequence: CSVEVWRGTSGYTF.

The chain carries TRBV6-5 and TRBJ2-7; 9 nucleotides align to TRBD1. V gave up 6 bases and J gave up 0 bases; unmatched junction bases: 6. Per the germline V gene, CDR1 is MNHEY and CDR2 is SVGAGI. This CDR3 has 15 amino acids. CDR3 region: CASSRDRDFSYEQYF. CDR3 coding DNA: TGTGCCAGCAGCAGGGACAGGGATTTCTCCTACGAGCAGTACTTC.